This entry features one TCR beta chain sequence. Its target is unknown. The sample comes from a study of metastatic and nonmetastatic thyroid tumors. Across the study: Repertoire data that came from the blood and tumor or nodule tissue of malignant and benign thyroid patients were compared. Findings and limits, study-wide: It was reportedly found that TCR beta diversity was significantly higher in malignant thyroid tumors than in benign nodules, a difference seen in both blood and tumor samples.

Per the authors' pipeline: It was from CDR3 differences across clinicopathological groups that a distant-metastasis classifier for papillary thyroid cancer was built. From the PCR reads, TCRdb re-called clones with MiXCR. The V and J calls, along with clone size, are taken from TCRdb and not from the paper's own processing. Of about 35,000 clones listed, about a sixth were seen once; the top ten hold roughly 5.6%. None of the patients had undergone any treatment ahead of thyroid surgery. The V and J ends lost 1 base and 3 bases, in that order; junction bases with no gene match: 4. Germline V gene sequence: CDR1 DFQATT, CDR2 SNEGSKA (reference sequence). The CDR3 covers 14 residues.

The receptor comes from a male donor with papillary thyroid cancer or a benign thyroid nodule (not recorded which). Some clones in this sample may be carry-over from other donors' samples. The sequencing sample was made of blood. V gene TRBV20-1 combines with J gene TRBJ2-7; 9 nucleotides agree with TRBD1. For the CDR3, the DNA is TGCAGTGCTAGAGGTGTGACAGGGGGCTACGAGCAGTACTTC. Translation gives CSARGVTGGYEQYF.